Each of the 27 T cell receptor beta chains below was sequenced from the same sample in a study of blood T cell repertoires in COVID-19. Method: immunoSEQ multiplex PCR; TCRdb's copy keeps in-frame clones and lacks some. This sample carries about 170,000 clones, over 85% of them seen once, and the ten largest clones take roughly 4.5%. Sequencing was done on a sample of peripheral blood. The receptors were sampled from a woman aged 50 to 60 with acute or convalescent COVID-19.

The chain uses TRBV24-1 and TRBJ2-1; 8 nucleotides match TRBD2. The germline CDR1 and CDR2 sequences are KGHDR and SFDVKD. CDR3 length equals 20 residues. V lost 3 bases to trimming and J lost 7 bases; unmatched junction nucleotides: 22. DNA of the CDR3: TGTGCCACCAGTGATCCCCGGGGCGCGGGGGGCCAGGGGAGAGTGAATGAGCAGTTCTTC. Amino acid sequence: CATSDPRGAGGQGRVNEQFF.

The V gene is TRBV7-2, the J gene TRBJ2-7, with D hard to call. Trimming removed 5 bases from V and 2 bases from J, with 10 bases in between. Germline V gene data show CDR1 as SGHTA and CDR2 as FQGNSA. CDR3 size: 13 residues. This CDR3 is CASSPLITYEQYF. The CDR3 coding sequence is TGTGCCAGCAGCCCCCTAATTACCTACGAGCAGTACTTC.

The CDR3 protein is CASIPFQRASNTEAFF. In DNA form, the CDR3 reads TGTGCCAGCATCCCTTTTCAGAGGGCATCAAACACTGAAGCTTTCTTT. The chain combines TRBV7-9 with TRBJ1-1, with D hard to call. The germline V gene encodes CDR1 SEHNR and CDR2 FQNEAQ (reference sequence). The CDR3 has 16 residues. V lost 7 bases and J 2 bases, leaving 20 bases between the germline ends.

The chain recombines TRBV2 with TRBJ2-2; unclear D gene. V lost 4 bases and J lost 1, with 10 bases in between. The CDR3 has 15 amino acids. CDR1 is SNHLY and CDR2 is FYNNEI in the germline V gene. CDR3 protein: CASSGNQENTGELFF. As DNA, the CDR3 is TGTGCCAGCAGTGGAAACCAGGAGAACACCGGGGAGCTGTTTTTT.

V is TRBV6-2 or TRBV6-3 and J is TRBJ1-1; TRBD1 aligns across 7 bases. Germline V gene lookup returns CDR1 MNHEY and CDR2 SVGEGT. This CDR3 contains 12 residues. The V gene end was trimmed by 6 bases and the J gene end by 12 bases; junction bases not matched to a gene: 10. The CDR3 coding sequence is TGTGCCAGCAGCGACTTCGGACAGGACCCTTTCTTT. Translation gives CASSDFGQDPFF.

The chain carries TRBV9 and TRBJ2-2; a weak D match, TRBD1 (5 bases). The CDR3 covers 14 residues. Germline lookup yields CDR1 SGDLS and CDR2 YYNGEE. V was shortened by 6 bases and J by 4 bases, with 13 bases between the two germline ends. This CDR3 is CASKQGSTTGELFF. CDR3 in DNA: TGTGCCAGCAAGCAGGGATCGACCACCGGGGAGCTGTTTTTT.

The chain combines TRBV9 with TRBJ2-3, with 10 bases aligning to TRBD2. V gave up 3 bases and J gave up 4 bases; unmatched junction bases: 5. Per the germline V gene, CDR1 is SGDLS and CDR2 is YYNGEE. The CDR3 runs 15 residues. The CDR3 DNA sequence: TGTGCCAGCAGCGGACGAGGACTAGCGGCAGATACGCAGTATTTT. It yields the protein CASSGRGLAADTQYF.

The rearrangement joins TRBV19 to TRBJ1-2; possible D gene TRBD1, 6 bases. CDR3 length: 17 residues. The ends were cut back, 2 bases at V and 6 bases at J, with 22 bases in the middle. The V gene's germline CDR1 is LNHDA and CDR2 SQIVND (reference sequence). In DNA, the CDR3 is TGTGCCAGTAGTATAAATCTGGGTGTGGGGGCGCATGATGGCTACACCTTC. Amino acid sequence: CASSINLGVGAHDGYTF.

V is TRBV7-9 and J is TRBJ2-5; TRBD2 matches 8 bases. The V gene's germline CDR1 is SEHNR and CDR2 FQNEAQ (reference sequence). V gave up 5 bases and J gave up 0 bases; unmatched junction bases: 14. The CDR3 consists of 18 residues. The DNA for the CDR3 is TGTGCCAGCAGCCAATTGAGACGGGAGGGATTGTACCAAGAGACCCAGTACTTC. Protein: CASSQLRREGLYQETQYF.

The chain is built from TRBV9 and TRBJ1-1, with 12 bases aligning to TRBD1. The V segment lost 6 bases and the J segment 5 bases; nucleotides outside the gene matches: 11. The CDR3 sequence is 16 residues long. Per the germline V gene, CDR1 is SGDLS and CDR2 is YYNGEE. The CDR3 sequence is CASKPGQGATGTEAFF. The CDR3 DNA follows: TGTGCCAGCAAGCCGGGACAGGGGGCAACGGGGACTGAAGCTTTCTTT.

J is TRBJ2-7 and V is TRBV2; 11 nucleotides match TRBD1. The V gene's germline CDR1 is SNHLY and CDR2 FYNNEI. The CDR3 contains 15 residues. The J segment lost 2 bases and the V segment lost 1 base, leaving 1 base of the junction unmatched. The DNA of the CDR3 is TGTGCCAGCAGTGAAGGGGACAGGGGGGCCTACGAGCAGTACTTC. Translated, it gives CASSEGDRGAYEQYF.

The V and J genes are TRBV4-1 and TRBJ1-5; TRBD1 matches at 10 bases. The CDR3 totals 17 residues. V shed 4 bases and J 6 bases; nucleotides not matched to a gene: 12. Germline lookup yields CDR1 MGHRA and CDR2 YSYEKL. The CDR3 nucleotides are TGCGCCAGCAGCCCCCAATCGGGGACAGGGGTAGGTCAGCCCCAGCATTTT. This sequence encodes CASSPQSGTGVGQPQHF.

J is TRBJ2-3 and V is TRBV5-6, with 7 bases that match TRBD2. The CDR3 totals 14 residues. With 3 bases clipped from V and 4 bases from J, the junction kept 5 bases outside the gene matches. Germline V gene lookup returns CDR1 SGHDT and CDR2 YYEEEE. CDR3 sequence reads: CASSSFRGADTQYF. As DNA, the CDR3 is TGTGCCAGCAGCTCATTCCGGGGGGCAGATACGCAGTATTTT.

CDR3 amino acids: CASGAGVNYGYTF. CDR3 nucleotides: TGTGCCAGCGGGGCAGGAGTTAACTATGGCTACACCTTC. The chain recombines TRBV27 with TRBJ1-2; D is perhaps TRBD1 (5 bases). The CDR3 totals 13 residues. Germline-derived CDR1 and CDR2 are MNHEY and SMNVEV (reference sequence). Trimming removed 8 bases from V and 1 base from J, with 11 bases in between.

The chain couples TRBV9 to TRBJ2-7, with D perhaps matching TRBD2 (5 bases). This CDR3 comprises 14 residues. V lost 2 bases and J 0 bases, leaving 9 bases between the germline ends. Germline CDR1 SGDLS, CDR2 YYNGEE. The CDR3 bases are TGTGCCAGCAGCGTTAGCGTTAACTCCTACGAGCAGTACTTC. Translating it yields CASSVSVNSYEQYF.

CDR3 nucleotides: TGCAGTGCTAGTCCCCCTGCGGCGGCTGGGGAGACCCAGTACTTC. Protein: CSASPPAAAGETQYF. The gene calls are TRBV20-1 and TRBJ2-5; D gene unclear. The CDR3 runs 15 residues. V was clipped by 3 bases and J by 5 bases, with 19 bases between them. Germline CDR1 is DFQATT and CDR2 is SNEGSKA (reference sequence).

The chain is built from TRBV30 and TRBJ1-5; tentatively, D is TRBD1 (5 bases). Germline V gives CDR1 GTSNPN, CDR2 SVGIG (reference sequence). Between the trimmed V and J ends, which lost 4 bases and 3 bases, there was a span of 10 bases. The CDR3 sequence is 13 residues long. The CDR3 region has the DNA TGTGCCTGGACTGACAGAGACAATCAGCCCCAGCATTTT. Protein sequence: CAWTDRDNQPQHF. Looking up the rest from reference TRBV30 and TRBJ1-5 gives the full variable domain: SQTIHQWPATLVQPVGSPLSLECTVEGTSNPNLYWYRQAAGRGLQLLFYSVGIGQISSEVPQNLSASRPQDRQFILSSKKLLLSDSGFYLCAWTDRDNQPQHFGDGTRLSIL.

The chain links TRBV11-3 to TRBJ2-3; tentative D call: TRBD1 (6 bases). Per the germline V gene, CDR1 is SGHNT and CDR2 is YENEEA. This CDR3 comprises 12 residues. Between the trimmed V and J ends, which lost 5 bases and 8 bases, there was a span of 11 bases. The CDR3 loop reads CASSTAGATQYF. CDR3 DNA sequence: TGTGCCAGCAGCACCGCAGGGGCTACGCAGTATTTT.

The V and J genes are TRBV4-1 and TRBJ1-4, with 7 bases that match TRBD1. Germline V gene data show CDR1 as MGHRA and CDR2 as YSYEKL. This CDR3 is 15 amino acids long. Germline trimming cut 4 bases from V and 6 bases from J; bases unmatched to any gene: 8. The CDR3 loop is CASSLEGAGDEKLFF. In nucleotides, the CDR3 is TGCGCCAGCAGCCTAGAGGGGGCTGGGGATGAAAAACTGTTTTTT.

This rearrangement joins TRBV28 to TRBJ2-7, with 7 bases lining up with TRBD1. Germline V gene data show CDR1 as MDHEN and CDR2 as SYDVKM. Trimming at V came to 5 bases and at J to 1 base, leaving 8 bases not matched to a gene. This CDR3 contains 15 residues. CDR3 sequence (DNA): TGTGCCAGCAGTCCGGGACAGATAGTTTCCTACGAGCAGTACTTC. Protein sequence: CASSPGQIVSYEQYF.

The V gene is TRBV3-1 (or the pseudogene TRBV3-2), the J gene TRBJ2-7, with a possible D match to TRBD2 (5 bases). The CDR3 runs to 18 residues. The V end was cut by 1 base, the J end by 0 bases, with 19 bases between. The germline gives CDR1 LGHDT, CDR2 YNNKEL (reference sequence). CDR3 nucleotide sequence: TGTGCCAGCAGCCAAGGAGTGTGGAGTGAGGGAATCTCCTACGAGCAGTACTTC. Translating gives CASSQGVWSEGISYEQYF.

This chain joins TRBV6-5 and TRBJ2-1, with D possibly matching TRBD1 (6 bases). This CDR3 is built from 15 residues. CDR1 is MNHEY, CDR2 SVGAGI, per germline. V was pared by 5 bases and J by 7 bases, with 18 bases between. The CDR3 nucleotides read TGTGCCAGCAGTCCGAGGGACACCTTTAGGAATGAGCAGTTCTTC. It translates to CASSPRDTFRNEQFF.

This clone was recorded once. This chain joins TRBV7-2 and TRBJ2-7, with TRBD1 matching 7 bases. The CDR3 has 14 amino acids. The germline CDR1 and CDR2 sequences are SGHTA and FQGNSA. Trimming removed 5 bases from V and 2 bases from J; junction bases left unmatched: 6. The CDR3: CASSPRTGPYEQYF. The CDR3 DNA follows: TGTGCCAGCAGCCCCAGGACAGGCCCCTACGAGCAGTACTTC.

The chain carries TRBV11-2 and TRBJ2-7; tentatively, D is TRBD1 (6 bases). The CDR3 covers 12 residues. The germline V and J ends were trimmed by 7 bases and 8 bases, with 15 bases remaining between them. Germline V CDR1 and CDR2: SGHAT, FQNNGV. CDR3 protein: CASTLTGVKQYF. In DNA form, the CDR3 reads TGTGCCAGCACCTTGACAGGTGTTAAGCAGTACTTC.

This clone is a singleton in its sample. The chain links TRBV7-9 to TRBJ2-7, with 8 bases matching TRBD1. Trimming took 6 bases from V and 1 from J; bases not matched to a gene: 5. The CDR3 runs 14 residues. The V gene's germline CDR1 is SEHNR and CDR2 FQNEAQ (reference sequence). CDR3 sequence reads: CASSYRDRSYEQYF. Here the CDR3 DNA reads TGTGCCAGCAGTTACCGGGACAGGTCCTACGAGCAGTACTTC.

The rearrangement uses TRBV28 and TRBJ2-3, with D perhaps matching TRBD2 (6 bases). V shed 5 bases and J shed 5 bases, with 26 bases lying between them. The CDR3 is 18 amino acids. Germline V CDR1 and CDR2: MDHEN, SYDVKM. CDR3 region: CASSTQIRPGRSKDTQYF. The CDR3 DNA reads TGTGCCAGCAGTACTCAAATCCGACCAGGGAGGTCAAAAGATACGCAGTATTTT.

The count of this clone is one. The chain has TRBV2 and TRBJ1-5; TRBD1 matches 8 bases. The CDR3 sequence is 15 residues long. The V segment lost 2 bases and the J segment 6 bases; nucleotides outside the gene matches: 6. The germline gives CDR1 SNHLY, CDR2 FYNNEI. This CDR3 reads CASSERTGIGQPQHF. CDR3 sequence (DNA): TGTGCCAGCAGTGAAAGGACAGGGATAGGTCAGCCCCAGCATTTT.